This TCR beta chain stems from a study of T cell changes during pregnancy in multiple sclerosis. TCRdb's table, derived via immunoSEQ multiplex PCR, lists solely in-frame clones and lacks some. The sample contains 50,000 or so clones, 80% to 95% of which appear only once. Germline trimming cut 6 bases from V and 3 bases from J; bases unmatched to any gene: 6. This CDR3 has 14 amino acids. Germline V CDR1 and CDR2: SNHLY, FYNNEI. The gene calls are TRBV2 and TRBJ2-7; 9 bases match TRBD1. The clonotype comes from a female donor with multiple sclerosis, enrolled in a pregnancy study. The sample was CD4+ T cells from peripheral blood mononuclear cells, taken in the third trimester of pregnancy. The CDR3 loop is CASRPQGAGYEQYF. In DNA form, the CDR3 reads TGTGCCAGCAGGCCACAGGGGGCAGGCTACGAGCAGTACTTC.